The 13 T cell receptor beta chains listed next were all sequenced from one sample in a study of blood T cells in healthy people across ages (dated by TCRdb to about 2015). The method was 5' RACE. The data were produced on an Illumina HiSeq 2500. A second 7 to 11 cycle PCR used a sample-barcoded 5' primer and a J-beta primer mix. TCRdb trimmed public reads at Q25 via fastp, called clones via MiXCR and kept in-frame beta chains. Under each unique CDR3 protein, matching rows form one entry showing the most common genes and DNA. This sample is represented by fewer than 800,000 distinct CDR3 sequences; around 20% of them were singletons. 3.6% of the sample comes from the top ten. The sequencing sample was made of blood. The receptors derive from a man between 65 and 85 years old in good health.

The chain links TRBV19 to TRBJ2-1; D tentatively fits TRBD1 or TRBD2 (5 bases each). Germline V gene sequence: CDR1 LNHDA, CDR2 SQIVND (reference sequence). The CDR3 is 15 residues long. The V and J ends lost 1 base and 4 bases respectively, with 11 bases between them. CDR3 DNA: TGTGCCAGTAGTATAGGTGAGAGGGGATACAATGAGCAGTTCTTC. Protein: CASSIGERGYNEQFF.

J is TRBJ2-7 and V is TRBV2; D is ambiguous. This CDR3 is built from 13 residues. Germline CDR1 SNHLY, CDR2 FYNNEI. Trimming took off 6 bases at V and 1 base at J, with 10 bases between the two ends. For the CDR3, the DNA is TGTGCCAGCAGGGATGGCCTATCCTACGAGCAGTACTTC. This gives the protein CASRDGLSYEQYF.

This clonotype was observed many times. This sequence joins TRBV28 and TRBJ1-2; 7 bases are shared with TRBD1. This CDR3 has 13 residues. The V and J ends lost 10 bases and 4 bases, in that order; junction bases with no gene match: 9. CDR1 and CDR2 from the germline V gene are MDHEN and SYDVKM. In DNA form, the CDR3 reads TGTGCCACCGACAGGGACGTTGGCTATGGCTACACCTTC. Its protein is CATDRDVGYGYTF.

The chain uses TRBV2 and TRBJ1-4; no clear D. Germline CDR1 SNHLY, CDR2 FYNNEI. CDR3 length: 14 amino acids. The V end was cut by 6 bases, the J end by 0 bases, with 8 bases between. The CDR3 protein is CASSPFSTNEKLFF. The CDR3 nucleotides read TGTGCCAGCAGCCCGTTCTCAACTAATGAAAAACTGTTTTTT. Full variable domain (rest looked up from reference TRBV2 and TRBJ1-4): EPEVTQTPSHQVTQMGQEVILRCVPISNHLYFYWYRQILGQKVEFLVSFYNNEISEKSEIFDDQFSVERPDGSNFTLKIRSTKLEDSAMYFCASSPFSTNEKLFFGSGTQLSVL.

This clonotype was seen a few times. The chain carries TRBV7-6 and TRBJ2-5; 7 positions agree with TRBD1. The end of the DNA fits TRBJ2-7 better, so the J call may be wrong. The CDR3 is 14 residues long. The germline gives CDR1 SGHVS, CDR2 FNYEAQ. CDR3 coding DNA: TGTGCCAGCAGCGCAGGGGGAGCTATCCACGAGCAGTACTTC. Its protein is CASSAGGAIHEQYF.

This clonotype was recorded a few times. This chain links TRBV28 with TRBJ2-7, with D possibly being TRBD1 (6 bases). V lost 10 bases and J 0 bases, leaving 10 bases between the germline ends. The CDR3 runs to 12 residues. CDR1 is MDHEN and CDR2 is SYDVKM in the germline V gene. Here the CDR3 reads CATDRSSYEQYF. The CDR3, as DNA: TGTGCCACCGACAGGAGCTCCTACGAGCAGTACTTC. The full variable domain, completed using reference TRBV28 and TRBJ2-7, is DVKVTQSSRYLVKRTGEKVFLECVQDMDHENMFWYRQDPGLGLRLIYFSYDVKMKEKGDIPEGYSVSREKKERFSLILESASTNQTSMYLCATDRSSYEQYFGPGTRLTVT.

This clonotype was recorded a few times. The J gene is TRBJ2-3, the V gene TRBV4-2; 10 bases align to TRBD2. The ends lost 4 bases at V and 2 bases at J; junction bases unmatched: 6. In germline, CDR1 is LGHNA, CDR2 YNFKEQ. The length of the CDR3 is 16 residues. CDR3 nucleotide sequence: TGTGCCAGCAGCCGAGAAGCGGGAGGGACCACAGATACGCAGTATTTT. Its translation: CASSREAGGTTDTQYF.

This clonotype was seen at least ten times. The rearrangement uses TRBV3-1 and TRBJ1-1; weak D call: TRBD1 (5 bases). There are 13 residues in the CDR3. The germline V gene encodes CDR1 LGHDT and CDR2 YNNKEL (reference sequence). The V end was cut by 5 bases, the J end by 1 base, with 8 bases between. The CDR3 here is CASSGDRNTEAFF. CDR3 DNA sequence: TGTGCCAGCAGCGGTGACAGGAACACTGAAGCTTTCTTT.

The chain links TRBV4-1 to TRBJ2-2; 11 bases match TRBD2. Germline V gene data show CDR1 as MGHRA and CDR2 as YSYEKL. The junction had 6 bases not matched to a gene; V was cut back by 4 bases and J by 5 bases. The CDR3 is made up of 16 amino acids. The CDR3 DNA reads as TGCGCCAGCAGCCTAGCGGGAGGGCCATCGACCGGGGAGCTGTTTTTT. Residues: CASSLAGGPSTGELFF.

This clonotype has a count of ten or more. J is TRBJ1-1 and V is TRBV29-1; D gene unclear. The CDR3 has 13 amino acids. Germline assignment: CDR1 SQVTM and CDR2 ANQGSEA. The V end was cut by 0 bases, the J end by 4 bases, with 9 bases between. CDR3 residues: CSVEDPWVTEAFF. For the CDR3, the DNA is TGCAGCGTTGAAGATCCCTGGGTCACTGAAGCTTTCTTT.

In this sample, this clonotype turned up a few times. The CDR3 end shows no conserved phenylalanine or tryptophan, and so a read error is likely. The limits of the CDR3 on the DNA are not certain, so only TCRdb's listed CDR3 is given. The chain couples TRBV4-3 to TRBJ2-1; the D call TRBD2 from the table was never checked on the DNA. The CDR3 sequence runs 21 residues, both termini included. The germline V gene encodes CDR1 LGHNA and CDR2 YSLEER. CDR3 region: CASSQDWAGTSGRAAYNEPCP.

In its sample, this clonotype was seen a few times. The chain combines TRBV28 with TRBJ2-3, with unresolved D. V was pared by 5 bases and J by 2 bases, with 11 bases between. The length of the CDR3 is 14 residues. From germline, CDR1 is MDHEN and CDR2 SYDVKM. The CDR3 protein is CASSPAVFTDTQYF. For the CDR3, the DNA is TGTGCCAGCAGTCCGGCGGTCTTCACAGATACGCAGTATTTT.

The rearrangement links TRBV7-9 to TRBJ2-7, with 7 nucleotides matching TRBD2. This CDR3 spans 12 amino acids. Germline V gives CDR1 SEHNR, CDR2 FQNEAQ (reference sequence). V lost 6 bases and J lost 4; bases outside the gene matches: 3. CDR3 sequence (DNA): TGTGCCAGCAGATCTAGCGGTTACGAGCAGTACTTC. It yields the protein CASRSSGYEQYF.